A selection of T cell receptor beta chains follows, all from one sample in a study of cytomegalovirus exposure and HLA in healthy donors. The repertoire was sequenced with immunoSEQ multiplex PCR; TCRdb's copy has only in-frame clones and lacks some. This sample yields approximately 73,000 clones, of which roughly 71% are seen a single time; roughly 12% belongs to the top ten. The specimen sequenced was PBMCs. The receptors originated from a man in his sixties or seventies in good health and CMV-seronegative. Both conserved end residues are part of each CDR3. The D gene is left open where the match is weak. Clone size, where shown, is once, few, many, or a class for clones that have expanded.

d_call: TRBD2
j_call: TRBJ2-1
clone_size: NA
cdr3_length: 15
v_call: TRBV7-7
cdr3_nt: TGTGCTAGCAGCGAAAGCCCCGGGGGGATCAATGAGCAGTTCTTC
cdr3_aa: CASSESPGGINEQFF

d_call: TRBD2
j_call: TRBJ2-7
clone_size: NA
cdr3_length: 15
v_call: TRBV27
cdr3_nt: TGTGCCAGCAGCATCGGACTAGCCGGAATCTACGAGCAGTACTTC
cdr3_aa: CASSIGLAGIYEQYF

d_call: NA
j_call: TRBJ2-4
clone_size: NA
cdr3_length: 15
v_call: TRBV30
cdr3_nt: TGTGCCTGGAGTTCGATACAGGGTTCTAAAAACATTCAGTACTTC
cdr3_aa: CAWSSIQGSKNIQYF

d_call: NA
j_call: TRBJ1-1
clone_size: NA
cdr3_length: 14
v_call: TRBV9
cdr3_nt: TGTGCCAGCAGCAGAATAGGGGGTGAGACTGAAGCTTTCTTT
cdr3_aa: CASSRIGGETEAFF

d_call: NA
j_call: TRBJ1-1
clone_size: few
cdr3_length: 15
v_call: TRBV5-1
cdr3_nt: TGCGCCAGCAGCTTGGCAGGGGAGTGGAACACTGAAGCTTTCTTT
cdr3_aa: CASSLAGEWNTEAFF

d_call: NA
j_call: TRBJ2-7
clone_size: NA
cdr3_length: 14
v_call: TRBV14
cdr3_nt: TGTGCCAGCAGCGGACAGCTAAGCTCCTACGAGCAGTACTTC
cdr3_aa: CASSGQLSSYEQYF

d_call: NA
j_call: TRBJ2-7
clone_size: few
cdr3_length: 14
v_call: TRBV5-8
cdr3_nt: TGTGCCAGCAGCCTAAGACTGAAAGCCTACGAGCAGTACTTC
cdr3_aa: CASSLRLKAYEQYF

d_call: TRBD1
j_call: TRBJ2-7
clone_size: once
cdr3_length: 14
v_call: TRBV18
cdr3_nt: TGTGCCAGCTCCCCAACACAGGGGGCGCGGGAGCAGTACTTC
cdr3_aa: CASSPTQGAREQYF

d_call: TRBD1
j_call: TRBJ2-7
clone_size: NA
cdr3_length: 14
v_call: TRBV18
cdr3_nt: TGTGCCAGCTCACCAGGGACAGGGCACTACGAGCAGTACTTC
cdr3_aa: CASSPGTGHYEQYF

d_call: NA
j_call: TRBJ2-7
clone_size: NA
cdr3_length: 16
v_call: TRBV2
cdr3_nt: TGTGCCAGCAGCCTGGGCTCTCCAGGGAACTCCTACGAGCAGTACTTC
cdr3_aa: CASSLGSPGNSYEQYF

d_call: TRBD1
j_call: TRBJ1-2
clone_size: few
cdr3_length: 14
v_call: TRBV6-5
cdr3_nt: TGTGCCAGCAGTGGAGTCAGGACAGGGGATGGCTACACCTTC
cdr3_aa: CASSGVRTGDGYTF

d_call: NA
j_call: TRBJ1-2
clone_size: once
cdr3_length: 13
v_call: TRBV4-3
cdr3_nt: TGCGCCAGCAGCCAAGTTCAGTACAGGGCGGACACCTTC
cdr3_aa: CASSQVQYRADTF